This T cell receptor beta chain derives from a study of cytomegalovirus exposure and HLA in healthy donors. This clone was counted a single time. What it binds is unknown. Both 60 Vbeta primers and 13 Jbeta primers went into the PCR. Method: immunoSEQ multiplex PCR; TCRdb's copy keeps in-frame clones and lacks some. The data contain about 190,000 clones, around 81% of them singletons. Broader study findings: Later analysis suggested most CMV-associated TCR beta chains were HLA-restricted. Later, an analysis found that common viral pathogens appeared to be linked with several of the most significant clusters.

Germline CDR1 and CDR2: LGHNA and YSLEER. Between the trimmed V and J ends, which lost 2 bases and 8 bases, there was a span of 15 bases. This CDR3 comprises 15 residues. The V gene is TRBV4-3, the J gene TRBJ1-4; D call uncertain. The source of this sequence is a young man in good health and CMV-seronegative. Sequenced: PBMCs. In DNA, the CDR3 is TGCGCCAGCAGCCAACGGTTGGGCAGTGGCGAAAAACTGTTTTTT. This encodes CASSQRLGSGEKLFF.